This record looks at one T cell receptor (beta chain) sequence and its context. Antigen: not known. The data derive from a study of glioma-infiltrating T cells. Study outcomes and limitations: Above-expected tissue-blood divergence occurred in all gliomas, most in low-grade ones. Tissue and blood shared very few CDR3 sequences.

Using RNA template, CDR3s of TCR alpha and beta were amplified with iRepertoire arm-PCR. Tissue mRNA or PBMC total RNA, roughly 95-400 ng, went into one-step reverse transcription and amplification. TCRdb redid the calling of the multiplex PCR reads with MiXCR, one entry per CDR3 protein. The sample consists of 150,000 to 200,000 distinct CDR3 sequences, roughly two fifths of them appearing once. Unmatched junction bases numbered 7, after V lost 1 base and J lost 7 bases. This CDR3 has 15 residues. The germline CDR1 and CDR2 sequences are LGHDT and YNNKEL (reference sequence). The sequence derives from a human donor with low-grade glioma or glioblastoma, undergoing nonglioma brain surgery, or in good health (not recorded which). What was sequenced was glioma tissue, nonneoplastic brain tissue, or PBMCs (not recorded which). The V gene is TRBV3-1, the J gene TRBJ1-5; TRBD1 aligns across 7 bases. This CDR3 is CASSQGQQGTQPQHF. The CDR3 nucleotides are TGTGCCAGCAGCCAAGGGCAACAGGGGACCCAGCCCCAGCATTTT.